The clone carrying this TCR beta chain was found a few times. For the second PCR, which ran for roughly 6 to 12 cycles, a sample-barcoded 5' primer and a J-beta primer mix were used. A template-switch adaptor with 12 random nucleotides tagged each cDNA molecule. TCRdb passed the 5' RACE reads through MiXCR, listing each CDR3 protein once. Altogether over 1,500,000 distinct CDR3 sequences are present, about 39% being singletons, with the ten largest covering around 23%. Per the germline V gene, CDR1 is SGHVS and CDR2 is FQNEAQ. Trimming stripped 2 bases from V and 6 bases from J, with 24 bases between. This CDR3 region has 18 residues. This record belongs to a study of blood T cells in healthy people across ages.

The specimen sequenced was blood. The rearrangement links TRBV7-8 to TRBJ2-3; tentative D call: TRBD2 (6 bases). This clonotype was obtained from a human donor in good health. The chain's CDR3 is CASSLSFRRRGPGDTQYF. CDR3 DNA: TGTGCCAGCAGCTTATCATTCCGGCGGAGGGGCCCGGGGGATACGCAGTATTTT.